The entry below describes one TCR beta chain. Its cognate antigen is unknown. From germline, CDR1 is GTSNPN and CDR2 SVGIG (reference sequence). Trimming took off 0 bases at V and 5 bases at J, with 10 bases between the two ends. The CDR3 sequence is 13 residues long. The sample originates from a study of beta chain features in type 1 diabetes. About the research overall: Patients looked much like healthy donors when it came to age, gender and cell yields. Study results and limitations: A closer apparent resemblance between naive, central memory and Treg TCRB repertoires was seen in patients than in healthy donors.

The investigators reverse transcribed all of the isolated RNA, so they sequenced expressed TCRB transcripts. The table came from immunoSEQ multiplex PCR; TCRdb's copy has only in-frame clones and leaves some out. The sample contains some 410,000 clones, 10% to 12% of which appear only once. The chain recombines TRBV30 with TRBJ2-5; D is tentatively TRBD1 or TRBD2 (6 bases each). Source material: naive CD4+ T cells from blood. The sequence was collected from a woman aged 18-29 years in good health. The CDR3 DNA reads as TGTGCCTGGAGTGTACGGGGGCACGAGACCCAGTACTTC. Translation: CAWSVRGHETQYF.